This T cell receptor beta chain was profiled in a study of T cell responses to AZD1222 COVID-19 vaccine. Whole-study results and caveats: White British donors predominated, females outnumbered males, and clonal diversity was possibly underestimated. Spike-spanning, vaccine-associated CD4 TCRs were dominant at 160-218 and 743-854.

A note on this clone: The target antigen is unknown.

Generated by immunoSEQ multiplex PCR, the TCRdb table keeps only in-frame clones and is missing some. The repertoire holds tens of thousands of clones, with 90% as singletons. The CDR3 covers 16 residues. Deletions cut 1 base from V and 0 bases from J, with 10 bases between. Germline V gives CDR1 SGHVS, CDR2 FNYEAQ. Specimen: peripheral blood, collected on day 0 of AZD1222 vaccination. The gene calls are TRBV7-6 and TRBJ1-3; tentatively, D is TRBD1 (5 bases). This sequence was found in an adult in good health. This CDR3 reads CASSLVDTGSGNTIYF. The DNA for the CDR3 is TGTGCCAGCAGCTTAGTGGACACCGGCTCTGGAAACACCATATATTTT.